The clone carrying this T cell receptor (beta chain) was observed many times. Its cognate antigen is unknown. There were TCR beta CDR3 regions amplified from RNA transcripts. First-round RT-PCR of the TCR CDR3 relied on the HTBI primer set. TCRdb used MiXCR to reprocess the multiplex PCR reads, holding one entry per CDR3 protein. The data contain under 400,000 distinct CDR3 sequences, roughly 21% of them singletons. Pregnant or lactating patients were excluded, as were those with uncontrolled infection or other autoimmune disease. PBMCs were collected from a roughly 9.7 ml volume of fresh peripheral blood. The V end lost 7 bases, the J end lost 4 bases, and 10 bases lay between the germline ends. The CDR3 runs 12 residues. This sample was included in a study of T cells in Graves' hyperthyroidism and ophthalmopathy. Findings and caveats of the study: Most clonotypes that expanded in the thyroid above 0.001 also showed up in blood.

The gene calls are TRBV12-3 or TRBV12-4 and TRBJ1-1; D is perhaps TRBD1 (5 bases). The sample was blood. This clonotype was sampled from a woman aged 50 to 65 with Graves' hyperthyroidism. CDR3 DNA sequence: TGTGCCAGCACTCCGGGGGGCACTGAAGCTTTCTTT. Its translation is CASTPGGTEAFF.